This entry lists 8 T cell receptor beta chains sequenced from one sample in a study of cytomegalovirus exposure and HLA in healthy donors (dated by TCRdb to 2016 to 2017). Receptors were amplified or captured by the immunoSEQ multiplex PCR assay. This immuneACCESS table, as held by TCRdb, lists in-frame sequences with V and J called but not all clones. Of the missing ones, under half trace to an unresolved V gene in checked studies; the others have no known cause. The sample data list 120,000 to 150,000 clones, and roughly nine tenths of these were observed just once. Of the sample, 0.6% to 0.8% is held by the ten largest clones. Sequenced material: PBMCs. The receptors here all came from a man aged 18 to 35 in good health and CMV-seronegative.

The gene calls are TRBV23-1 and TRBJ1-5; TRBD1 agrees at 9 bases. TRBV23-1 is reported as an ORF; its role is uncertain. The CDR3 has 18 amino acids. V was clipped by 3 bases and J by 3 bases; unmatched bases: 12. DNA of the CDR3: TGCGCCAGCAGTCAGCCGGGACAGGGCCCGAGAATCAATCAGCCCCAGCATTTT. Its translation: CASSQPGQGPRINQPQHF.

The chain employs TRBV9 and TRBJ2-1, with D perhaps matching TRBD2 (5 bases). The ends were cut back, 3 bases at V and 1 base at J, with 14 bases in the middle. The germline V gene encodes CDR1 SGDLS and CDR2 YYNGEE. The CDR3 covers 16 residues. CDR3 amino acids: CASSASGLISYNEQFF. The CDR3 DNA sequence: TGTGCCAGCAGCGCGTCCGGACTCATATCCTACAATGAGCAGTTCTTC.

As concerns this clone: The identical CDR3 is also encoded by other nucleotide sequences in the sample. This sequence joins TRBV6-5 and TRBJ1-1; 8 bases are a match to TRBD1. V was clipped by 2 bases and J by 4 bases; unmatched bases: 3. The germline CDR1 and CDR2 sequences are MNHEY and SVGAGI. This CDR3 is built from 14 residues. CDR3 loop: CASSYGQGATEAFF. The CDR3 DNA reads TGTGCCAGCAGTTACGGTCAGGGGGCCACTGAAGCTTTCTTT.

CDR3 protein: CASSLARPGDGYTF. CDR3 sequence (DNA): TGTGCCAGCAGCTTAGCGCGGCCAGGGGACGGCTACACCTTC. This chain links TRBV7-9 with TRBJ1-2; TRBD1 might be the D (6 bases). V lost 0 bases and J lost 8, with 13 bases in between. Germline values: CDR1 SEHNR, CDR2 FQNEAQ (reference sequence). The CDR3 sequence is 14 residues long.

The genes are TRBV19 and TRBJ2-7; D unresolved. V was shortened by 9 bases and J by 6 bases, with 6 bases between the two germline ends. The CDR3 contains 9 residues. CDR1 and CDR2 from the germline V gene are LNHDA and SQIVND (reference sequence). The CDR3, as DNA: TGTGCCAGACTGGGCGAGCAGTACGTC. Translation: CARLGEQYV.

This clone was seen just once. CDR3 amino acids: CASSYAGGQGEQYF. The DNA for the CDR3 is TGCGCCAGCAGTTATGCAGGGGGGCAGGGGGAGCAGTACTTC. V is TRBV5-1 and J is TRBJ2-7; D is perhaps TRBD1 (7 bases). Trimming removed 5 bases at V and 7 bases at J, with 19 bases between. CDR1 is SGHRS, CDR2 YFSETQ, per germline. The CDR3 loop spans 14 amino acids. The full variable domain, with the rest looked up from reference TRBV5-1 and TRBJ2-7, is KAGVTQTPRYLIKTRGQQVTLSCSPISGHRSVSWYQQTPGQGLQFLFEYFSETQRNKGNFPGRFSGRQFSNSRSEMNVSTLELGDSALYLCASSYAGGQGEQYFGPGTRLTVT.

J is TRBJ2-2 and V is TRBV9, with D perhaps matching TRBD1 (5 bases). The germline V gene has CDR1 SGDLS and CDR2 YYNGEE. V was clipped by 1 base and J by 3 bases, with 16 bases between them. The CDR3 loop spans 17 amino acids. This chain's CDR3 is CASSVMGPQGDTGELFF. The CDR3, as DNA: TGTGCCAGCAGCGTAATGGGGCCCCAAGGGGACACCGGGGAGCTGTTTTTT.

This sequence joins TRBV13 and TRBJ1-1; 7 nucleotides line up with TRBD1. The CDR3 covers 14 residues. The V segment lost 0 bases and the J segment 10 bases; nucleotides outside the gene matches: 8. Per germline, CDR1 PRHDT and CDR2 FYEKMQ (reference sequence). The CDR3 DNA reads TGTGCCAGCAGCTTAGGGGGCAGGGGGAAAGGAGCTTTCTTT. Amino acids: CASSLGGRGKGAFF. The entire variable domain, with the rest obtained from reference TRBV13 and TRBJ1-1, is as follows: AAGVIQSPRHLIKEKRETATLKCYPIPRHDTVYWYQQGPGQDPQFLISFYEKMQSDKGSIPDRFSAQQFSDYHSELNMSSLELGDSALYFCASSLGGRGKGAFFGQGTRLTVV.